Given below is one TCR beta chain in context. Its antigen is unidentified. Here immunoSEQ multiplex PCR was the method, and the copy in TCRdb shows in-frame clones only, minus some. The table has 10,000 to 13,000 clones, around 85% seen once. The data originate from a study of tumor-infiltrating lymphocytes in localized non-small cell lung cancer. The CDR3 has 12 amino acids. Germline loops: CDR1 MNHNS, CDR2 SASEGT. Trimming took 8 bases from V and 0 from J, leaving 7 bases between them. Overall study findings and caveats: Different pieces of the same tissue went to different assays, confounding technical variation with intratumor heterogeneity. Available tissue quantity limited TCR sequencing to a patient subset.

The receptor comes from a human donor with non-small cell lung cancer. The chain uses TRBV6-1 and TRBJ1-2; D is unclear. Sequencing was performed on uninvolved lung tissue not adjacent to the tumor. The CDR3 DNA sequence: TGTGCCAGCGGCCATACTAACTATGGCTACACCTTC. Amino acids: CASGHTNYGYTF.